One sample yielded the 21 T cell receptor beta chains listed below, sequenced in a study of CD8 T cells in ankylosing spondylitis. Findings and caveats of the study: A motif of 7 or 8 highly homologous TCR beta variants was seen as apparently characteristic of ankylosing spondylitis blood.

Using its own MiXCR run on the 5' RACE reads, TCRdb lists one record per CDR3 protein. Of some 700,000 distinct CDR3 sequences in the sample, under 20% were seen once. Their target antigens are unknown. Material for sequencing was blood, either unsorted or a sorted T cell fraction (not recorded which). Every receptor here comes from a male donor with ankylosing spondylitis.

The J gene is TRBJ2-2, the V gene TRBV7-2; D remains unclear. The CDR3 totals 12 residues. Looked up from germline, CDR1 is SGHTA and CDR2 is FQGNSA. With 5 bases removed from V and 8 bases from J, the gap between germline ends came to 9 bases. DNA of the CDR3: TGTGCCAGCAGCCCCCCTGCGGGGGAGCTGTTTTTT. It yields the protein CASSPPAGELFF. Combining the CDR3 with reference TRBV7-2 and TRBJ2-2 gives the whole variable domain GAGVSQSPSNKVTEKGKDVELRCDPISGHTALYWYRQSLGQGLEFLIYFQGNSAPDKSGLPSDRFSAERTGGSVSTLTIQRTQQEDSAVYLCASSPPAGELFFGEGSRLTVL.

In nucleotides, the CDR3 is TGTGCCAGCAGCCCTGGGGGGACAGCGGGCTATGGCTACACCTTC. Translated, it gives CASSPGGTAGYGYTF. The rearrangement joins TRBV2 to TRBJ1-2, with 7 bases aligning to TRBD1. The CDR3 covers 15 residues. CDR1 SNHLY and CDR2 FYNNEI come from the germline V gene. V shed 6 bases and J 4 bases; nucleotides not matched to a gene: 11.

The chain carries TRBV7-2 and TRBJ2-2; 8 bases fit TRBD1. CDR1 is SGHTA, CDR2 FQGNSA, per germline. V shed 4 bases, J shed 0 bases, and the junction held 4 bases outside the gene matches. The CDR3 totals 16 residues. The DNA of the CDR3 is TGTGCCAGCAGCTCCCAGGGGGCGTCGAACACCGGGGAGCTGTTTTTT. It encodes CASSSQGASNTGELFF.

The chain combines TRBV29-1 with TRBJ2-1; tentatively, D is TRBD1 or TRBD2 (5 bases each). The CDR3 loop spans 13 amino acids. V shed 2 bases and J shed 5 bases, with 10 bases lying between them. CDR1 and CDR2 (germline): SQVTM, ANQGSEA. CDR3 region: CSVETPGHNEQFF. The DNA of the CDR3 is TGCAGCGTTGAAACCCCGGGACACAATGAGCAGTTCTTC.

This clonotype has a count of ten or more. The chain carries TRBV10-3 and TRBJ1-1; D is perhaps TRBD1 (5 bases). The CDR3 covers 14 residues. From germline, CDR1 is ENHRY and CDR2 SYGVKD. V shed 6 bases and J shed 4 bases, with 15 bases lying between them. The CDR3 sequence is CAIRSGDGITEAFF. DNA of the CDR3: TGTGCCATCAGGAGTGGGGACGGTATCACTGAAGCTTTCTTT.

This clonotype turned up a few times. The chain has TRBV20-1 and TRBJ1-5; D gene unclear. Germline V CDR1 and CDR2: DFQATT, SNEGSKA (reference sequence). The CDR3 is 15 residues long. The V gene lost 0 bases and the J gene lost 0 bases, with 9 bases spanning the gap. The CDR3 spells CSARDPRDSNQPQHF. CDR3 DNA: TGCAGTGCTAGAGACCCTAGGGATAGCAATCAGCCCCAGCATTTT.

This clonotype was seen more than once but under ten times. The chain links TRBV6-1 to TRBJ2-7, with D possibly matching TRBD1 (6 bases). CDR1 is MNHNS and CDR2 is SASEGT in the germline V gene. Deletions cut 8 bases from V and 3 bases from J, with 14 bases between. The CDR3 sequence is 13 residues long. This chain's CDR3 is CASGVTGNYEQYF. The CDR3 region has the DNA TGTGCCAGCGGGGTGACAGGCAACTACGAGCAGTACTTC.

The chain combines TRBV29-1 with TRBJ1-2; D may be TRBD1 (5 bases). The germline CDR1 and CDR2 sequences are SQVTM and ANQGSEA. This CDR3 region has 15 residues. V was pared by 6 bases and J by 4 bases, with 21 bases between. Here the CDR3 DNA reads TGCAGCGTCGTCCGGGCGGGGCCCGCGGGCTATGGCTACACCTTC. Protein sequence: CSVVRAGPAGYGYTF.

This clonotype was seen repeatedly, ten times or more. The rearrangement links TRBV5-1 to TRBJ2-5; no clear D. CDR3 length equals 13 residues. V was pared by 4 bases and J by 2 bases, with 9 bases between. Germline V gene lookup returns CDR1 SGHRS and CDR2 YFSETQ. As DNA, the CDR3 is TGCGCCAGCAGCCCCCAGTTACAAGAGACCCAGTACTTC. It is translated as CASSPQLQETQYF.

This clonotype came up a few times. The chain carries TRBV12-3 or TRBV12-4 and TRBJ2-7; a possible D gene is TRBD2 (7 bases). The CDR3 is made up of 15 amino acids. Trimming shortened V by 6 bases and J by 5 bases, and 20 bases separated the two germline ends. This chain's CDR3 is CASRRGGRTKDEQYF. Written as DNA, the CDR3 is TGTGCCAGCAGACGCGGGGGCAGGACGAAAGACGAGCAGTACTTC.

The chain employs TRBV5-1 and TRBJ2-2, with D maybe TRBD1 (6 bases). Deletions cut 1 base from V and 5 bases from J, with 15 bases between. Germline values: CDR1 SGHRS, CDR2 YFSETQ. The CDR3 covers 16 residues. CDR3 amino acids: CASSLSTGIFTGELFF. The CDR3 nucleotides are TGCGCCAGCAGCTTGTCCACAGGGATTTTTACCGGGGAGCTGTTTTTT.

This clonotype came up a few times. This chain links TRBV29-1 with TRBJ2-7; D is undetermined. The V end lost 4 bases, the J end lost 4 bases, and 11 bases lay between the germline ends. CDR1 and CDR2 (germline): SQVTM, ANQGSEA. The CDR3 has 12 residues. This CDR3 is CSVGFFGYEQYF. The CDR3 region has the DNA TGCAGCGTTGGATTTTTTGGTTACGAGCAGTACTTC.

CDR3 in DNA: TGTGCCAGCAGCGGTGAGGAGGGGCGGAGAAACTCTGGGGCCAACGTCCTGACTTTC. Protein sequence: CASSGEEGRRNSGANVLTF. The gene calls are TRBV11-1 and TRBJ2-6, with TRBD2 as a possible D gene (6 bases). Per the germline V gene, CDR1 is SGHAT and CDR2 is FQDESV (reference sequence). V lost 5 bases and J lost 0, with 20 bases in between. The CDR3 has 19 amino acids.

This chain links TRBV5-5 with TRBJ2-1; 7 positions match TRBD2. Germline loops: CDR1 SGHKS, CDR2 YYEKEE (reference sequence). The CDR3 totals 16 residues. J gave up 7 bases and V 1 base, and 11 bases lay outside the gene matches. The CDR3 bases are TGTGCCAGCAGCTTGACCGGGAGGTCCCTTGGGAATGAGCAGTTCTTC. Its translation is CASSLTGRSLGNEQFF.

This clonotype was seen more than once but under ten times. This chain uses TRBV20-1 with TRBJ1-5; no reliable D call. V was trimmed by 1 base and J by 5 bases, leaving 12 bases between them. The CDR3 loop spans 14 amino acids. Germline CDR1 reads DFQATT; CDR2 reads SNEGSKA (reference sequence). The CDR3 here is CSARAGSFDQPQHF. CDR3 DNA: TGCAGTGCTAGAGCGGGCAGCTTCGATCAGCCCCAGCATTTT.

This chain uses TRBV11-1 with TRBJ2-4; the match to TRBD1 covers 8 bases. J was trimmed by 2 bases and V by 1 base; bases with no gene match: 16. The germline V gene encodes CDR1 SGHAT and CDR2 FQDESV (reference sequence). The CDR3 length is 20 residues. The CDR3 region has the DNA TGTGCCAGCAGCTTAGTCGATAGACAGGGGACGCTTCCGTCCAAAAACATTCAGTACTTC. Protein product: CASSLVDRQGTLPSKNIQYF.

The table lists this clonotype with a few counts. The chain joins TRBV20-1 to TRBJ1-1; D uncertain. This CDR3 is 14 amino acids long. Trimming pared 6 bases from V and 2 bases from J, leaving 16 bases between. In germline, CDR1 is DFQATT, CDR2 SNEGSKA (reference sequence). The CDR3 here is CSAGRGGPNTEAFF. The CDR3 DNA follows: TGCAGTGCCGGGCGCGGCGGGCCTAACACTGAAGCTTTCTTT.

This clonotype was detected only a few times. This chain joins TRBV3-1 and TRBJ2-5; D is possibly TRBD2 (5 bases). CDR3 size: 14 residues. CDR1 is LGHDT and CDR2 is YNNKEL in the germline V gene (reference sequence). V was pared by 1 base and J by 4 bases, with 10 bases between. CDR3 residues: CASSQVGEGETQYF. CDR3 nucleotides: TGTGCCAGCAGCCAAGTCGGAGAGGGAGAGACCCAGTACTTC.

The CDR3 coding sequence is TGTGCCAGCAGCCAGGGGCTCTCCCTCTCTGGGGCCAACGTCCTGACTTTC. Residues: CASSQGLSLSGANVLTF. The genes are TRBV25-1 and TRBJ2-6, with D maybe TRBD1 (6 bases). Germline V CDR1 and CDR2: MGHDK, SYGVNS. The V and J ends lost 6 bases and 0 bases respectively, with 15 bases between them. There are 17 residues in the CDR3.

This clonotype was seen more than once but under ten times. CDR3 sequence reads: CASRTGGKGGETQYF. The DNA for the CDR3 is TGTGCCAGCAGGACAGGGGGCAAGGGGGGAGAGACCCAGTACTTC. This chain links TRBV28 with TRBJ2-5; 10 bases are shared with TRBD1. The CDR3 spans 15 residues. With V trimmed by 6 bases and J by 4 bases, 8 bases remained unmatched. Germline V gene lookup returns CDR1 MDHEN and CDR2 SYDVKM.

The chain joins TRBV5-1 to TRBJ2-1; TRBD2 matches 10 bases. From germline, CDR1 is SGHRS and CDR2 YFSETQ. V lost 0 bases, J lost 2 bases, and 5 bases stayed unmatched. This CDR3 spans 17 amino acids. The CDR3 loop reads CASSLAKLAGAYNEQFF. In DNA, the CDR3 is TGCGCCAGCAGCTTGGCGAAGCTAGCGGGAGCCTACAATGAGCAGTTCTTC.